This entry concerns a single T cell receptor (beta chain). This specimen comes from a study of patients and donors after allogeneic stem cell transplantation. From the RT-PCR reads, TCRdb called clonotypes with MiXCR, one entry per CDR3 protein. The table lists approximately 410,000 distinct CDR3 sequences, 16% of them singletons. The sequencing input was blood, either unsorted or a sorted T cell fraction (not recorded which). This TCR derives from a human donor who was either an allogeneic HSCT recipient or a stem cell or donor lymphocyte infusion donor (not recorded which). It is not recorded whose cells these are; they may come from a transplant donor.

CDR3 residues: CASSETGDYEQYF. The CDR3 DNA reads as TGTGCCAGCAGTGAAACAGGGGACTACGAGCAGTACTTC. The V and J genes are TRBV2 and TRBJ2-7; 7 nucleotides match TRBD1. The CDR3 sequence is 13 residues long. V was pared by 2 bases and J by 3 bases, with 1 base of the junction left unmatched. Looked up from germline, CDR1 is SNHLY and CDR2 is FYNNEI.